One and the same sample provided the 11 T cell receptor beta chains below, sequenced in a study of blood T cell repertoires in COVID-19. Profiled with immunoSEQ multiplex PCR; TCRdb holds only in-frame clones, not every one. The sample lists 150,000 or so clones; roughly four fifths were seen once. Sequencing used peripheral blood. These receptors all come from a human donor with acute or convalescent COVID-19. The donor label of this sample is uncertain.

CDR3 protein: CASSPGLTPATDTQYF. The CDR3 DNA is TGCGCCAGCAGCCCCGGACTCACTCCTGCCACAGATACGCAGTATTTT. This rearrangement joins TRBV5-1 to TRBJ2-3, with TRBD2 as a possible D gene (5 bases). CDR1 is SGHRS and CDR2 is YFSETQ in the germline V gene. The CDR3 is 16 residues long. Trimming took off 4 bases at V and 2 bases at J, with 17 bases between the two ends.

The chain employs TRBV19 and TRBJ1-2; a weak D match, TRBD1 (6 bases). The CDR3 length is 16 residues. V was cut by 1 base and J by 8 bases, with 20 bases left in between. Looked up from germline, CDR1 is LNHDA and CDR2 is SQIVND (reference sequence). CDR3 amino acids: CASSIGVRGGDDGYTF. CDR3 DNA sequence: TGTGCCAGTAGTATAGGGGTTCGAGGGGGGGACGACGGCTACACCTTC.

CDR3 loop: CAWSGGYEQYF. The DNA of the CDR3 is TGTGCCTGGAGTGGAGGCTACGAGCAGTACTTC. The V gene is TRBV30, the J gene TRBJ2-7; D is unclear. V lost 1 base and J 3 bases, leaving 4 bases between the germline ends. The CDR3 totals 11 residues. The germline V gene encodes CDR1 GTSNPN and CDR2 SVGIG (reference sequence). Full variable domain (outside the CDR3, taken from reference TRBV30 and TRBJ2-7): SQTIHQWPATLVQPVGSPLSLECTVEGTSNPNLYWYRQAAGRGLQLLFYSVGIGQISSEVPQNLSASRPQDRQFILSSKKLLLSDSGFYLCAWSGGYEQYFGPGTRLTVT.

CDR3 residues: CASSLWGLIGKLFF. In nucleotides, the CDR3 is TGTGCCAGCAGCCTCTGGGGACTCATCGGAAAACTGTTTTTT. The chain joins TRBV5-6 to TRBJ1-4; maybe TRBD1 (5 bases). CDR3 size: 14 residues. CDR1 SGHDT and CDR2 YYEEEE come from the germline V gene. V was cut by 4 bases and J by 10 bases, with 17 bases left in between.

This chain uses TRBV2 with TRBJ2-1, with 7 nucleotides matching TRBD2. The junction had 19 bases not matched to a gene; V was cut back by 6 bases and J by 8 bases. The CDR3 totals 17 residues. Germline CDR1 is SNHLY and CDR2 is FYNNEI. CDR3 protein: CASRPGRAAGYTDEQFF. The CDR3 DNA follows: TGTGCCAGCAGGCCTGGGAGGGCTGCGGGGTATACTGATGAGCAGTTCTTC.

The V gene is TRBV4-1, the J gene TRBJ1-4; a weak D match, TRBD1 (6 bases). V lost 3 bases and J 0 bases, leaving 8 bases between the germline ends. Germline lookup yields CDR1 MGHRA and CDR2 YSYEKL. The CDR3 extends over 15 amino acids. The CDR3 DNA is TGCGCCAGCAGCCACCCAGGGGCAACTAATGAAAAACTGTTTTTT. Translation gives CASSHPGATNEKLFF.

V gene TRBV5-1 combines with J gene TRBJ2-7; D possibly corresponds to TRBD2 (5 bases). Germline loops: CDR1 SGHRS, CDR2 YFSETQ. V was clipped by 0 bases and J by 5 bases, with 18 bases between them. This CDR3 region has 16 residues. The CDR3 DNA is TGCGCCAGCAGCTTGGGACCAGAGGGCCGCAGCCACGAGCAGTACTTC. Residues: CASSLGPEGRSHEQYF.

This clone has just a few counts. The chain joins TRBV4-2 to TRBJ1-2, with TRBD1 matching over 7 bases. CDR1 is LGHNA, CDR2 YNFKEQ, per germline. V shed 0 bases, J shed 5 bases, and the junction held 9 bases outside the gene matches. The CDR3 covers 16 residues. The CDR3 reads CASSQEVRDSLYGYTF. The CDR3 DNA is TGTGCCAGCAGCCAAGAGGTGCGGGACAGTCTTTATGGCTACACCTTC.

The chain carries TRBV6-5 and TRBJ1-1; tentative D call: TRBD1 (6 bases). Looked up from germline, CDR1 is MNHEY and CDR2 is SVGAGI. V lost 6 bases and J 12 bases, leaving 20 bases between the germline ends. This CDR3 region has 13 residues. CDR3 sequence: CASRLVEGGVTFF. CDR3 nucleotides: TGTGCCAGCAGGTTGGTGGAGGGGGGGGTGACTTTCTTT.

The chain uses TRBV3-1 (or the pseudogene TRBV3-2) and TRBJ1-5; the D gene is possibly TRBD1 (6 bases). Deletions cut 2 bases from V and 5 bases from J, with 13 bases between. CDR3 length: 15 amino acids. Germline V lookup: CDR1 LGHDT, CDR2 YNNKEL (reference sequence). CDR3 DNA: TGTGCCAGCAGCCAAACAGGGCTGAGGGATCAGCCCCAGCATTTT. Its translation is CASSQTGLRDQPQHF.

The chain recombines TRBV5-1 with TRBJ2-5, with 11 bases lining up with TRBD2. Germline trimming cut 2 bases from V and 1 base from J; bases unmatched to any gene: 4. CDR1 is SGHRS, CDR2 YFSETQ, per germline. CDR3 size: 16 residues. The CDR3 nucleotides are TGCGCCAGCAGCTTCTTAGCGGGGGGGAGCCAAGAGACCCAGTACTTC. This translates into CASSFLAGGSQETQYF.